This T cell receptor (beta chain) was sequenced during a study of shared clonotypes between healthy human individuals. CD8 cells classed as naive were CD45RO-negative and positively selected for CCR7, excluding terminally differentiated effector memory CD45RA+ cells. With regard to this clone: Its antigen is not known.

The J segment lost 5 bases and the V segment lost 0 bases, leaving 4 bases of the junction unmatched. CDR1 and CDR2 from the germline V gene are SEHNR and FQNEAQ (reference sequence). CDR3 length equals 14 residues. Overall study results and limits: Clonotype sharing among donors likely depends on sequencing depth.

The run depth of the assay was deep. Sorted-subset replicate PCR reactions were performed with about 210 ng DNA, corresponding to tens of thousands of T cell genomes. The repertoire was sequenced with immunoSEQ multiplex PCR; TCRdb's copy has only in-frame clones and lacks some. Of approximately 2,200,000 clones listed, roughly 91% are singletons. The genes are TRBV7-9 and TRBJ2-7; 7 bases map to TRBD2. This sequence was found in a man younger than 30 in good health. Some clones in this sample may be carry-over from other donors' samples. The sequencing input was naive CD8+ T cells from PBMCs. The CDR3 sequence is CASSLAGGPHEQYF. The CDR3 DNA sequence: TGTGCCAGCAGCTTAGCGGGAGGGCCCCACGAGCAGTACTTC.